This T cell receptor (beta chain) appears in the sequencing data of a study of cytomegalovirus exposure and HLA in healthy donors. Across the study: Early released data had tens of millions of unique TCRs, all coming from HLA-typed donors. Study observations and caveats: Analysis performed later found 16,951 TCR beta sequences associated with HLA alleles at 0.05 false discovery rate.

V lost 4 bases, J lost 1 base, and 12 bases lay in between. The CDR3 length is 15 residues. CDR1 SGHKS and CDR2 YYEKEE come from the germline V gene (reference sequence). Comments on this clone: Its target is unknown.

Both 60 Vbeta primers and 13 Jbeta primers went into the PCR. Data came from immunoSEQ multiplex PCR; TCRdb stores just in-frame clones and leaves some out. The sample has fewer than 250,000 clones, more than 85% seen once; the top ten hold 1.5% to 2%. The rearrangement links TRBV5-5 to TRBJ1-5; a possible D gene is TRBD1 (5 bases). The sequence was collected from a young woman in good health and CMV-seronegative. Input material: PBMCs. CDR3 coding DNA: TGTGCCAGCAGCGTGGGGCGGGGGAGCAATCAGCCCCAGCATTTT. Protein sequence: CASSVGRGSNQPQHF.